Below are 10 T cell receptor beta chains sequenced from a single sample in a study of T cell responses to AZD1222 COVID-19 vaccine. Sequencing used immunoSEQ multiplex PCR; TCRdb keeps in-frame clones, though not all of them. Found here are about 110,000 clones, about 90% of them singletons; the top ten hold more than 14%. Source: peripheral blood, taken 28 days after the second AZD1222 dose. Every receptor here comes from an adult who received the AZD1222 COVID-19 vaccine.

The rearrangement uses TRBV28 and TRBJ2-7; TRBD2 is a possible D gene (6 bases). CDR3 length equals 15 residues. Germline CDR1 is MDHEN and CDR2 is SYDVKM. V was shortened by 3 bases and J by 1 base, with 13 bases between the two germline ends. The CDR3 nucleotides read TGTGCCAGCAGTTTTGGCGCCGCGGGGTCCTACGAGCAGTACTTC. It yields the protein CASSFGAAGSYEQYF.

V is TRBV5-4 and J is TRBJ2-1, with a tentative D call TRBD1 (5 bases). The length of the CDR3 is 15 residues. V shed 0 bases and J shed 6 bases, with 13 bases lying between them. Per the germline V gene, CDR1 is SGHNT and CDR2 is YYREEE (reference sequence). The chain's CDR3 is CASSLGGAQGNEQFF. CDR3 nucleotides: TGTGCCAGCAGCTTGGGTGGGGCGCAGGGCAATGAGCAGTTCTTC.

This chain joins TRBV10-3 and TRBJ2-7; 12 bases fit TRBD1. Germline V gene data show CDR1 as ENHRY and CDR2 as SYGVKD. This CDR3 is 16 amino acids long. With 2 bases clipped from V and 3 bases from J, the junction kept 5 bases outside the gene matches. In nucleotides, the CDR3 is TGTGCCATCAGTGAGATCGGGACAGGGGGCAGCTACGAGCAGTACTTC. It codes for CAISEIGTGGSYEQYF.

This clone was detected only a few times. The J gene is TRBJ2-2, the V gene TRBV4-2, with 9 nucleotides matching TRBD2. V lost 3 bases, J lost 9 bases, and 8 bases stayed unmatched. Germline-derived CDR1 and CDR2 are LGHNA and YNFKEQ. The CDR3 covers 15 residues. The CDR3: CASSHDQASGRELFF. CDR3 in DNA: TGTGCCAGCAGCCACGACCAGGCTAGCGGGAGGGAGCTGTTTTTT.

The chain joins TRBV6-1 to TRBJ1-5, with D perhaps TRBD1 (5 bases). The germline V gene encodes CDR1 MNHNS and CDR2 SASEGT. CDR3 size: 15 residues. The V end was cut by 9 bases, the J end by 6 bases, with 21 bases between. The CDR3 loop reads CASVRGRIVGQPQHF. CDR3 DNA sequence: TGTGCCAGTGTAAGGGGACGGATCGTAGGTCAGCCCCAGCATTTT.

This clone was detected only once. The chain uses TRBV19 and TRBJ1-2; D may be TRBD1 (5 bases). Germline assignment: CDR1 LNHDA and CDR2 SQIVND (reference sequence). Between the trimmed V and J ends, which lost 4 bases and 9 bases, there was a span of 12 bases. The CDR3 has 12 amino acids. The CDR3 DNA sequence: TGTGCCAGTAGTAACAGACAGTCAAGCTACACCTTC. Protein sequence: CASSNRQSSYTF.

The V gene is TRBV11-3, the J gene TRBJ2-1, with TRBD1 matching over 9 bases. CDR3 length equals 16 residues. Looked up from germline, CDR1 is SGHNT and CDR2 is YENEEA. Losses at the gene ends were 0 bases for V and 6 bases for J; bases not matched to a gene: 6. The CDR3 DNA reads as TGTGCCAGCAGCTTAGATTTGGGACAGGGTCGCAATGAGCAGTTCTTC. This translates into CASSLDLGQGRNEQFF.

V gene TRBV9 combines with J gene TRBJ1-1; D is unresolved. There are 14 residues in the CDR3. Trimming shortened V by 1 base and J by 3 bases, and 10 bases separated the two germline ends. Germline CDR1 SGDLS, CDR2 YYNGEE. The CDR3 loop reads CASSVSVRHTEAFF. CDR3 DNA: TGTGCCAGCAGCGTATCGGTCCGGCACACTGAAGCTTTCTTT.

The chain carries TRBV3-1 (or the pseudogene TRBV3-2) and TRBJ1-6; tentatively, D is TRBD1 (5 bases). The CDR3 runs to 17 residues. Germline CDR1 is LGHDT and CDR2 is YNNKEL (reference sequence). Between the trimmed V and J ends, which lost 5 bases and 2 bases, there was a span of 16 bases. The CDR3 region has the DNA TGTGCCAGCAGCACAAATGGGGGGAAGACCTATAATTCACCCCTCCACTTT. It translates to CASSTNGGKTYNSPLHF.

The chain employs TRBV12-5 and TRBJ2-5; D perhaps matches TRBD2 (5 bases). Per germline, CDR1 LGHNT and CDR2 FRNRAP. The CDR3 is 14 amino acids. Trimming pared 1 base from V and 4 bases from J, leaving 10 bases between. The CDR3 is CASGLAGIVETQYF. For the CDR3, the DNA is TGTGCTAGTGGTTTGGCCGGGATAGTAGAGACCCAGTACTTC.